This TCR beta chain appears in the sequencing data of a study of high-grade serous ovarian cancer treatment subgroups. Study-wide findings and caveats: TCR relatedness rose with neoantigen level and trended with mutation load. Same-patient tumor repertoires overlapped at about 0.095 to 0.8; different patients barely overlapped.

Using immunoSEQ multiplex PCR, the repertoire was profiled, and TCRdb retains in-frame clones only, with some absent. Here the sample spans about 1,600 clones, around 70% being singletons. This clone was counted a few times. Its antigen remains unidentified. Between the trimmed V and J ends, which lost 5 bases and 11 bases, there was a span of 15 bases. This CDR3 has 12 residues. Germline V CDR1 and CDR2: SGHAT, FQNNGV. Tumor samples were obtained before definitive surgery or chemotherapy. This sequence joins TRBV11-2 and TRBJ1-1; D call uncertain. Sequenced sample: tumor tissue. The sequence was collected from a human donor with high-grade serous ovarian cancer. CDR3 amino acids: CASSPWGERAFF. DNA for the CDR3: TGTGCCAGCAGCCCGTGGGGAGAGAGGGCTTTCTTT.